This entry concerns a single TCR beta chain. V shed 4 bases and J 2 bases; nucleotides not matched to a gene: 8. Germline CDR1 and CDR2: WNHNN and SYGVQD (reference sequence). The CDR3 length is 15 residues. This entry is derived from a study of long-term antiretroviral therapy in people with HIV. Version v3.0 of the immunoSEQ assay was performed at survey level. Produced via immunoSEQ multiplex PCR; TCRdb's table is partial and in-frame only. The profile covers some 28,000 clones, with approximately 95% appearing a single time and 3% to 3.5% taken by the ten largest. The sample in question was unsorted PBMCs, obtained 5.3 years after starting antiretroviral therapy. This sequence joins TRBV10-1 and TRBJ2-7, with 7 nucleotides matching TRBD1. The clonotype was recovered from a man aged 50 to 59 with HIV. DNA of the CDR3: TGCGCCAGCAGTGGGAACAGGGGAAGGGCCTACGAGCAGTACTTC. Its protein product is CASSGNRGRAYEQYF.